The source of this T cell receptor (beta chain) is a study of T-cell reconstitution after alpha-beta-depleted transplantation in children. Notes on the study in general: Expanded graft clones, several hundred of them, were reportedly the source of alpha-beta T cells about two months after transplant. There were some patients whose high TCRbeta diversity at day 60 came from surviving recipient T cells and thymic progenitors. T-cell counts and diversity were attributed mostly to newly produced T cells one year after transplant.

A library of TCRbeta sequences, prepared with unique molecular identifiers, was generated. TCRdb processed the PCR reads anew with MiXCR; each CDR3 protein has one entry. The table records about 580,000 distinct CDR3 sequences, more than 20% of them present only once. V shed 5 bases and J shed 3 bases, with 11 bases lying between them. The CDR3 contains 14 residues. This clonotype occurred a few times. Antigen specificity is unknown. The sequenced sample was PBMCs, mostly from graft donor cells, obtained 360 days after TCRalphabeta/CD19-depleted stem cell transplant. The clonotype was recovered from a boy in the first two years of life who had a stem cell transplant for acute myeloid leukemia, so the T cells may come from the graft donor. V and J are TRBV12-3 or TRBV12-4 and TRBJ1-5; no clear D gene. The CDR3 DNA is TGTGCCAGCAGTCCTTGGGCCTTCAATCAGCCCCAGCATTTT. Amino acids: CASSPWAFNQPQHF.